The 13 T cell receptor beta chains reported below all come from one sample, sequenced in a study of shared clonotypes between healthy human individuals. Terminally differentiated effector memory CD45RA+ cells were excluded from the naive CD8 cells, which were CD45RO-negative and positively selected for CCR7. Data came from immunoSEQ multiplex PCR; TCRdb stores just in-frame clones and leaves some out. Among roughly 2 million clones listed, about 95% were seen once. The material sequenced was naive CD8+ T cells sorted from blood. Source of these receptors: a man younger than 35 in good health.

This clone was detected once. Other DNA sequences in the sample encode the same CDR3. V is TRBV6-5 and J is TRBJ2-6; D uncertain. Germline V gene lookup returns CDR1 MNHEY and CDR2 SVGAGI. The CDR3 is made up of 13 amino acids. Trimming left V 3 bases short and J 4 bases short, with 4 bases between. The CDR3 spells CASSYGGANVLTF. The DNA of the CDR3 is TGTGCCAGCAGTTATGGCGGGGCCAACGTCCTGACTTTC.

The V gene is TRBV7-9, the J gene TRBJ2-1; possible D gene TRBD2, 6 bases. Looked up from germline, CDR1 is SEHNR and CDR2 is FQNEAQ (reference sequence). CDR3 length equals 14 residues. V shed 3 bases and J shed 8 bases, with 14 bases lying between them. This CDR3 is CASSFPGDFYEQFF. CDR3 in DNA: TGTGCCAGCAGCTTTCCGGGGGACTTTTATGAGCAGTTCTTC.

This sequence joins TRBV4-1 and TRBJ2-5; 9 nucleotides agree with TRBD2. Unmatched junction bases numbered 19, after V lost 2 bases and J lost 3 bases. The CDR3 is made up of 20 amino acids. Germline V gives CDR1 MGHRA, CDR2 YSYEKL. This chain's CDR3 is CASSQSGGGRGGGFEETQYF. The CDR3 DNA sequence: TGCGCCAGCAGCCAATCAGGAGGTGGGCGGGGGGGAGGTTTTGAAGAGACCCAGTACTTC.

The J gene is TRBJ2-7, the V gene TRBV15; TRBD1 agrees at 7 bases. Germline CDR1 is LNHNV and CDR2 is YYDKDF (reference sequence). The CDR3 spans 14 residues. The J segment lost 2 bases and the V segment lost 5 bases, leaving 6 bases of the junction unmatched. The CDR3 sequence: CATSGGQAPYEQYF. DNA for the CDR3: TGTGCCACCAGCGGCGGACAGGCCCCCTACGAGCAGTACTTC.

This chain joins TRBV7-9 and TRBJ2-1; D is possibly TRBD1 or TRBD2 (5 bases each). This CDR3 has 13 amino acids. V lost 2 bases, J lost 8 bases, and 10 bases lay in between. Germline values: CDR1 SEHNR, CDR2 FQNEAQ (reference sequence). The CDR3 DNA follows: TGTGCCAGCAGCTTAAGCCCGGGACATGAGCAGTTCTTC. Protein product: CASSLSPGHEQFF.

J is TRBJ1-4 and V is TRBV5-6; 7 bases agree with TRBD1. The CDR3 has 16 amino acids. Germline V CDR1 and CDR2: SGHDT, YYEEEE. J lost 5 bases, V lost 4 bases, and 11 bases had no gene match. The DNA for the CDR3 is TGTGCCAGCAGCCACGGGACAGAACAAGAGAATGAAAAACTGTTTTTT. This sequence encodes CASSHGTEQENEKLFF.

The rearrangement links TRBV28 to TRBJ1-4; possible D gene TRBD1, 5 bases. Trimming took 6 bases from V and 0 from J, leaving 11 bases between them. This CDR3 region has 15 residues. CDR1 is MDHEN, CDR2 SYDVKM, per germline. This CDR3 reads CASRRTTATNEKLFF. CDR3 sequence (DNA): TGTGCCAGCAGGAGGACGACAGCAACTAATGAAAAACTGTTTTTT.

This rearrangement joins TRBV2 to TRBJ2-7; TRBD1 matches 7 bases. Per germline, CDR1 SNHLY and CDR2 FYNNEI. The length of the CDR3 is 13 residues. V lost 6 bases and J lost 3; bases outside the gene matches: 5. This CDR3 reads CASRPGQNYEQYF. The CDR3 DNA reads as TGTGCCAGCAGACCGGGACAGAACTACGAGCAGTACTTC. The whole variable domain, filled in from reference TRBV2 and TRBJ2-7, reads EPEVTQTPSHQVTQMGQEVILRCVPISNHLYFYWYRQILGQKVEFLVSFYNNEISEKSEIFDDQFSVERPDGSNFTLKIRSTKLEDSAMYFCASRPGQNYEQYFGPGTRLTVT.

For this clone: Germline is not matched at one junction end, which may reflect a read error. The chain combines TRBV5-8 with TRBJ2-5; no definite D call. Germline loops: CDR1 SGHTS, CDR2 YDEGEE. The length of the CDR3 is 10 residues. The CDR3 DNA reads as TGTGCCAGCAGCTGGGCAGGCCTAAACTTC. Translation: CASSWAGLNF.

The count of this clone is one. The chain joins TRBV9 to TRBJ2-7, with TRBD2 identical over 10 bases. Germline V gene data show CDR1 as SGDLS and CDR2 as YYNGEE. The CDR3 extends over 16 amino acids. After removal of 2 bases from V and 3 bases from J, the junction contained 8 bases not matched to a gene. Here the CDR3 reads CASSVGSSGGNYEQYF. Here the CDR3 DNA reads TGTGCCAGCAGCGTGGGGTCTAGCGGGGGCAACTACGAGCAGTACTTC.

This chain uses TRBV7-9 with TRBJ1-4, with D tentatively TRBD1 (5 bases). Germline V gene sequence: CDR1 SEHNR, CDR2 FQNEAQ (reference sequence). The length of the CDR3 is 17 residues. V was clipped by 5 bases and J by 2 bases, with 18 bases between them. CDR3 in DNA: TGTGCCAGCAGCCCCAAAAGGTCCGGGACGACTAATGAAAAACTGTTTTTT. This encodes CASSPKRSGTTNEKLFF. The entire variable domain, with the rest obtained from reference TRBV7-9 and TRBJ1-4, is as follows: DTGVSQNPRHKITKRGQNVTFRCDPISEHNRLYWYRQTLGQGPEFLTYFQNEAQLEKSRLLSDRFSAERPKGSFSTLEIQRTEQGDSAMYLCASSPKRSGTTNEKLFFGSGTQLSVL.

The chain carries TRBV14 and TRBJ1-1; D uncertain. The germline gives CDR1 SGHDN, CDR2 FVKESK. The germline V and J ends were trimmed by 0 bases and 4 bases, with 12 bases remaining between them. The CDR3 covers 15 residues. CDR3 DNA sequence: TGTGCCAGCAGCCAAGAACTGGGGATCGGCACTGAAGCTTTCTTT. Translated: CASSQELGIGTEAFF. The full variable domain, completed using reference TRBV14 and TRBJ1-1, is EAGVTQFPSHSVIEKGQTVTLRCDPISGHDNLYWYRRVMGKEIKFLLHFVKESKQDESGMPNNRFLAERTGGTYSTLKVQPAELEDSGVYFCASSQELGIGTEAFFGQGTRLTVV.

In its sample, this clone was seen once. This sequence joins TRBV6-5 and TRBJ2-5, with D unresolved. Germline lookup yields CDR1 MNHEY and CDR2 SVGAGI. The CDR3 extends over 11 amino acids. V lost 7 bases, J lost 7 bases, and 10 bases lay in between. In nucleotides, the CDR3 is TGTGCCAGCACCCAGTTTGGGACCCAGTACTTC. This sequence encodes CASTQFGTQYF.